This paragraph reports one T cell receptor (beta chain). These data are taken from a study of early T cells in non-severe SARS-CoV-2 infection. TCRdb processed the 5' RACE reads anew with MiXCR; each CDR3 protein has one entry. The data show approximately 100,000 distinct CDR3 sequences, 16% seen once. This CDR3 has 11 amino acids. Trimming removed 6 bases from V and 5 bases from J, with 4 bases in between. CDR1 and CDR2 from the germline V gene are MDHEN and SYDVKM. Specimen: whole blood. The genes are TRBV28 and TRBJ2-2; D not resolved. This receptor was obtained from an adult who was a healthcare worker with PCR-confirmed SARS-CoV-2 infection or an uninfected control (not recorded which). The CDR3 reads CASRHTGELFF. The CDR3 DNA is TGTGCCAGCAGACATACCGGGGAGCTGTTTTTT.